This TCR beta chain is drawn from a study of blood T cells in healthy people across ages. Study summary: There was about one barcoded beta molecule captured by template switching per two T cells. Study findings and constraints: Naive CD4+ cell counts and diversity both ran higher in long-lived than in aged donors.

Alongside a J-beta primer mix, a sample-barcoded 5' primer served in a second PCR lasting roughly 6 to 12 cycles. In TCRdb, the 5' RACE reads were re-called with MiXCR into one record per CDR3 protein. The sample contains about 640,000 distinct CDR3 sequences, around 54% of which appear only once. Donors each provided about 10 milliliters of peripheral blood. Per sample, no less than 6 micrograms of total RNA were extracted. This clonotype has a handful of counts. Its antigen remains unknown. The clonotype was recovered from a man aged 55 to 69 in good health. Sequenced input: blood.

Here the CDR3 DNA reads TGTGCCAGCAGTCCAGGGGGGTACTCTGGGGCCAACGTCCTGACTTTC. It codes for CASSPGGYSGANVLTF. The chain has TRBV6-2 or TRBV6-3 and TRBJ2-6; weak D call: TRBD1 (7 bases). Germline CDR1 reads MNHEY; CDR2 reads SVGEGT. V lost 5 bases and J 0 bases, leaving 11 bases between the germline ends. This CDR3 contains 16 residues.